The clone carrying this TCR beta chain was observed many times. TCRdb passed the RT-PCR reads through MiXCR, listing each CDR3 protein once. This sample has around 700,000 distinct CDR3 sequences, with 13% to 15% found just once. This CDR3 has 15 amino acids. V gave up 6 bases and J gave up 2 bases; unmatched junction bases: 4. The germline V gene has CDR1 MNHNY and CDR2 SVGAGI (reference sequence). Sequenced material: memory CD4+ T cells from blood. The receptor was derived from a female donor in good health, serving as a healthy control. V and J are TRBV6-6 and TRBJ1-5; 10 bases match TRBD1. The CDR3 sequence is CASRVGTGGNQPQHF. The CDR3 bases are TGTGCCAGCAGGGTGGGGACAGGGGGCAATCAGCCCCAGCATTTT.